Below are 17 T cell receptor beta chains sequenced from a single sample in a study of beta chain features in type 1 diabetes (dated by TCRdb to between 2018 and 2020). What these receptors recognize is not known. Library creation used the immunoSEQ multiplex PCR assay. The High Capacity cDNA Reverse Transcription Kit was used to reverse transcribe all of the isolated RNA, meaning that expressed TCRB transcripts were what got sequenced. TCRdb retrieved this table from immuneACCESS and kept in-frame rearrangements only. Not all clones are present; in checked studies, unresolved V genes account for under half, and no reason is known for the remainder. A total of under 300,000 clones appear in this sample, 16% of them only once. The ten largest account for roughly 0.08% of the sample. The research as a whole found: A moderate but significant shortening of TCRB CDR3 length was observed in type 1 diabetes patients in all four CD4+ subsets.

Material for sequencing was naive CD4+ T cells from blood. Interpreted using the paper, the cell subset or site label stands for: true naive CD4+ T cells. The receptors derive from a man under 40 with type 1 diabetes.

This rearrangement joins TRBV7-2 to TRBJ2-3; 12 nucleotides line up with TRBD2. The CDR3 has 15 residues. The junction had 4 bases not matched to a gene; V was cut back by 6 bases and J by 3 bases. Germline V gene data show CDR1 as SGHTA and CDR2 as FQGNSA. CDR3 region: CASRTSGRRTDTQYF. The CDR3 DNA sequence: TGTGCCAGCAGAACTAGCGGGAGGAGGACAGATACGCAGTATTTT.

This clone was counted only a few times. The genes are TRBV28 and TRBJ2-2; tentatively, D is TRBD2 (6 bases). Trimming took 2 bases from V and 5 from J, leaving 6 bases between them. This CDR3 spans 13 amino acids. Germline assignment: CDR1 MDHEN and CDR2 SYDVKM. In nucleotides, the CDR3 is TGTGCCAGCAGTTTAGGGAGGACCGGGGAGCTGTTTTTT. Amino acid sequence: CASSLGRTGELFF.

The chain uses TRBV7-2 and TRBJ1-2; 9 nucleotides align to TRBD1. The germline gives CDR1 SGHTA, CDR2 FQGNSA. CDR3 size: 14 residues. Unmatched junction bases numbered 7, after V lost 6 bases and J lost 5 bases. The CDR3 nucleotides are TGTGCCAGCAGTTCCCGGACAGGGGAATATGGCTACACCTTC. Protein sequence: CASSSRTGEYGYTF.

This chain connects TRBV4-2 to TRBJ1-2, with a possible D match to TRBD1 (5 bases). Germline lookup yields CDR1 LGHNA and CDR2 YNFKEQ. V was pared by 3 bases and J by 4 bases, with 21 bases between. There are 17 residues in the CDR3. The CDR3 loop reads CASSHQAQGQRSYGYTF. As DNA, the CDR3 is TGTGCCAGCAGCCATCAGGCTCAGGGCCAACGGAGCTATGGCTACACCTTC.

This clone occurred a few times. The chain couples TRBV30 to TRBJ2-2, with no clear D. The CDR3 totals 16 residues. CDR1 GTSNPN and CDR2 SVGIG come from the germline V gene (reference sequence). Trimming removed 3 bases at V and 0 bases at J, with 14 bases between. In DNA, the CDR3 is TGTGCCTGGAGCCCCCCCGGAAGGGCGAACACCGGGGAGCTGTTTTTT. Translated: CAWSPPGRANTGELFF.

The chain joins TRBV18 to TRBJ2-3; 8 positions match TRBD1. Germline V gene data show CDR1 as KGHSH and CDR2 as LQKENI. The V gene end was trimmed by 3 bases and the J gene end by 5 bases; junction bases not matched to a gene: 7. This CDR3 has 15 residues. CDR3 region: CASSPPGQEKDTQYF. The CDR3 DNA reads as TGTGCCAGCTCACCCCCGGGACAGGAGAAAGATACGCAGTATTTT.

This clone was counted between two and nine times. J is TRBJ1-1 and V is TRBV10-3; D not resolved. In germline, CDR1 is ENHRY, CDR2 SYGVKD. With 6 bases removed from V and 4 bases from J, the gap between germline ends came to 6 bases. This CDR3 spans 11 amino acids. This chain's CDR3 is CAIRRGTEAFF. CDR3 nucleotide sequence: TGTGCCATCAGGCGGGGCACTGAAGCTTTCTTT.

Turning to this clone: Mismatch with germline at one junction end may stem from a read error. The rearrangement joins TRBV30 to TRBJ1-5; a weak D match, TRBD1 (5 bases). The CDR3 spans 13 residues. CDR1 is GTSNPN, CDR2 SVGIG, per germline (reference sequence). CDR3: CAWSGTSNQPQHF. In nucleotides, the CDR3 is TGTGCCTGGAGTGGGACAAGCAACCAGCCCCAGCATTTT.

This clone was counted between two and nine times. The chain uses TRBV18 and TRBJ2-1, with TRBD1 matching over 8 bases. This CDR3 contains 13 residues. The J segment lost 10 bases and the V segment lost 2 bases, leaving 4 bases of the junction unmatched. Germline CDR1 reads KGHSH; CDR2 reads LQKENI. In nucleotides, the CDR3 is TGTGCCAGCTCACCATCAGGGGGCGAGGAGCAGTTCTTC. This encodes CASSPSGGEEQFF.

There are a few counts of this clone. The chain recombines TRBV7-8 with TRBJ2-1; possible D gene TRBD2, 6 bases. CDR1 is SGHVS, CDR2 FQNEAQ, per germline. V dropped 6 bases and J dropped 1 base, with 13 bases sitting between them. The CDR3 loop spans 15 amino acids. CDR3 residues: CASRRLVVSYNEQFF. As DNA, the CDR3 is TGTGCCAGCAGAAGACTAGTAGTGTCCTACAATGAGCAGTTCTTC.

This clone has more than one count but fewer than ten. The genes are TRBV15 and TRBJ2-4; D assignment may be TRBD1 or TRBD2 (6 bases each). Germline CDR1 and CDR2: LNHNV and YYDKDF (reference sequence). V lost 0 bases and J lost 8, with 14 bases in between. This CDR3 region has 15 residues. DNA for the CDR3: TGTGCCACCAGCAGAGATCCTGGGGGGCAGGACATTCAGTACTTC. Residues: CATSRDPGGQDIQYF.

This clone was seen only once. The V gene is TRBV7-2, the J gene TRBJ2-3, with D tentatively TRBD2 (5 bases). This CDR3 is built from 13 residues. Germline V gene data show CDR1 as SGHTA and CDR2 as FQGNSA. V dropped 1 base and J dropped 5 bases, with 7 bases sitting between them. CDR3 DNA: TGTGCCAGCAGCTTAGGCCGGGAAGATACGCAGTATTTT. Translating gives CASSLGREDTQYF.

This clone was found a few times. The chain links TRBV18 to TRBJ2-7; TRBD1 aligns across 9 bases. Looked up from germline, CDR1 is KGHSH and CDR2 is LQKENI. The CDR3 sequence is 18 residues long. V lost 6 bases to trimming and J lost 0 bases; unmatched junction nucleotides: 15. The CDR3 DNA sequence: TGTGCCAGCTCTTCCACCATTGGGACAGGGCTAAACTCCTACGAGCAGTACTTC. Protein sequence: CASSSTIGTGLNSYEQYF.

This clone occurred a few times. CDR3 loop: CASSLFYEYTEAFF. In DNA, the CDR3 is TGTGCCAGCAGCTTGTTCTATGAATACACTGAAGCTTTCTTT. V usage is TRBV11-2 and J usage is TRBJ1-1; D unresolved. Germline V gene data show CDR1 as SGHAT and CDR2 as FQNNGV. V was pared by 3 bases and J by 3 bases, with 11 bases between. The CDR3 is made up of 14 amino acids.

The chain couples TRBV6-5 to TRBJ2-7; 10 bases are shared with TRBD2. Germline values: CDR1 MNHEY, CDR2 SVGAGI. The V gene end was trimmed by 2 bases and the J gene end by 2 bases; junction bases not matched to a gene: 3. There are 15 residues in the CDR3. The CDR3: CASSYHSGRAYEQYF. CDR3 sequence (DNA): TGTGCCAGCAGTTACCACAGCGGGAGGGCCTACGAGCAGTACTTC.

V gene TRBV2 combines with J gene TRBJ1-5; 12 nucleotides match TRBD1. The CDR3 is 16 residues long. The trim removed 8 bases at V and 0 bases at J, leaving 5 bases unmatched. Germline-derived CDR1 and CDR2 are SNHLY and FYNNEI. CDR3 sequence: CASGTGGDFSNQPQHF. The CDR3 region has the DNA TGTGCCAGCGGGACAGGGGGCGATTTTAGCAATCAGCCCCAGCATTTT. Variable domain in full (rest from reference TRBV2 and TRBJ1-5): EPEVTQTPSHQVTQMGQEVILRCVPISNHLYFYWYRQILGQKVEFLVSFYNNEISEKSEIFDDQFSVERPDGSNFTLKIRSTKLEDSAMYFCASGTGGDFSNQPQHFGDGTRLSIL.

In this sample, this clone turned up a few times. The chain joins TRBV5-1 to TRBJ2-1; the match to TRBD1 covers 9 bases. This CDR3 has 16 residues. The germline V gene encodes CDR1 SGHRS and CDR2 YFSETQ. Unmatched junction bases numbered 12, after V lost 4 bases and J lost 7 bases. CDR3 sequence (DNA): TGCGCCAGCAGCCCTCTCGGACAGGGGATTACGAATGAGCAGTTCTTC. This codes for CASSPLGQGITNEQFF.